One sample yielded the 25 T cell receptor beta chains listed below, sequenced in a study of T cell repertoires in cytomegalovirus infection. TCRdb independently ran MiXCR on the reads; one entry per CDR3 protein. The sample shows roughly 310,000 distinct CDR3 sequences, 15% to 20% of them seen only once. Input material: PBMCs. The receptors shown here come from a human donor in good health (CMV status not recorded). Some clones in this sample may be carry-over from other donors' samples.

CDR3: CASSPGGSSEKLFF. The CDR3 coding sequence is TGTGCCAGCAGTCCCGGCGGGAGCAGCGAAAAACTGTTTTTT. The V and J genes are TRBV28 and TRBJ1-4, with no clear D. Per the germline V gene, CDR1 is MDHEN and CDR2 is SYDVKM. Trimming shortened V by 5 bases and J by 8 bases, and 15 bases separated the two germline ends. This CDR3 contains 14 residues. Looking up the rest from reference TRBV28 and TRBJ1-4 gives the full variable domain: DVKVTQSSRYLVKRTGEKVFLECVQDMDHENMFWYRQDPGLGLRLIYFSYDVKMKEKGDIPEGYSVSREKKERFSLILESASTNQTSMYLCASSPGGSSEKLFFGSGTQLSVL.

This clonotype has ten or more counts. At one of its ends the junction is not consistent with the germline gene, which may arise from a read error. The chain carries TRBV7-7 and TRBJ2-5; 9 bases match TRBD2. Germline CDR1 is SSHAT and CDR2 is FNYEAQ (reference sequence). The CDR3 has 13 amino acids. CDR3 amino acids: CASSLAGAETQYF. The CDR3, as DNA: TGTGCTAGCAGCTTAGCGGGGGCAGAGACCCAGTACTTC.

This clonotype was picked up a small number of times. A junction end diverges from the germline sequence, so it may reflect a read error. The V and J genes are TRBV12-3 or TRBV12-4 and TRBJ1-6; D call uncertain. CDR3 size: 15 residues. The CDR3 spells CASSLADRWNSPLHF. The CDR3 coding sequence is TGTGCCAGCAGTCTAGCCGACCGCTGGAATTCACCCCTCCACTTT.

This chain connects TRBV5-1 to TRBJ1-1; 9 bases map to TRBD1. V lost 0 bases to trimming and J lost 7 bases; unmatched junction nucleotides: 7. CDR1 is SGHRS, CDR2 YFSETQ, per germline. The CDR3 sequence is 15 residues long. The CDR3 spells CASSLDYRGQGEAFF. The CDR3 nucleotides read TGCGCCAGCAGCTTGGATTACAGGGGGCAAGGTGAAGCTTTCTTT.

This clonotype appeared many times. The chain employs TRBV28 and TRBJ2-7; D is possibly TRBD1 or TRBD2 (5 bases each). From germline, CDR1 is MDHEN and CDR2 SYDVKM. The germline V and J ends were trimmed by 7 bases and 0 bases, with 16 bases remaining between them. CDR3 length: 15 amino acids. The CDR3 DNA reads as TGTGCCAGCACCCCCGGGTGGGGGAACTCCTACGAGCAGTACTTC. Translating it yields CASTPGWGNSYEQYF.

The CDR3 loop reads CASSQDKPGLYNEKLFF. The CDR3 region has the DNA TGCGCCAGCAGCCAAGATAAACCGGGTCTCTATAATGAAAAACTGTTTTTT. The gene calls are TRBV4-3 and TRBJ1-4; D unresolved. CDR1 is LGHNA and CDR2 is YSLEER in the germline V gene. Trimming removed 0 bases at V and 4 bases at J, with 15 bases between. The CDR3 consists of 17 residues.

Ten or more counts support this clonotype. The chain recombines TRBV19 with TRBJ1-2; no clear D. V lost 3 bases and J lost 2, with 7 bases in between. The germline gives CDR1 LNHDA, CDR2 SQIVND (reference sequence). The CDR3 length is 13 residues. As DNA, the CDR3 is TGTGCCAGTAGTATCGCACGGAACTATGGCTACACCTTC. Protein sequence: CASSIARNYGYTF.

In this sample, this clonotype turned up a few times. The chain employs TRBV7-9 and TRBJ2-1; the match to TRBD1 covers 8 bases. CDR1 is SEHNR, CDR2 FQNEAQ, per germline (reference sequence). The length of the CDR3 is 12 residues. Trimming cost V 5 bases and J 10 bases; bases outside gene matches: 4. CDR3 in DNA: TGTGCCAGCAGCCTCCAGGGGGCAGAGCAGTTCTTC. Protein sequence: CASSLQGAEQFF.

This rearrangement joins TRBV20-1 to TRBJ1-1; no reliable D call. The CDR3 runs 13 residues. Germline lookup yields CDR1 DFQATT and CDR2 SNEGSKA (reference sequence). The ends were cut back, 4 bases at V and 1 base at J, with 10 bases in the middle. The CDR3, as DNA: TGCAGTGCTAAGGTCCAACAGAACACTGAAGCTTTCTTT. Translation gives CSAKVQQNTEAFF.

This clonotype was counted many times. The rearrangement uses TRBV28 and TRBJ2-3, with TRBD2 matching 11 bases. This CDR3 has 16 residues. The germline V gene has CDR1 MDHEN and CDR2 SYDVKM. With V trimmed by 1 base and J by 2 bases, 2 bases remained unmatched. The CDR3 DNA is TGTGCCAGCAGTTTATCGGGACTAGCGGACACAGATACGCAGTATTTT. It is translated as CASSLSGLADTDTQYF.

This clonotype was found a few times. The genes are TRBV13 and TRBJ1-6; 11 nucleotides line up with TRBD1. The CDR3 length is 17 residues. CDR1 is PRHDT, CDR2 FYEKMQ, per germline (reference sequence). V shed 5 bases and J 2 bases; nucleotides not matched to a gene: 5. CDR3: CASSRGQGGTYNSPLHF. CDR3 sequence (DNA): TGTGCCAGCAGCCGGGGACAGGGGGGGACCTATAATTCACCCCTCCACTTT.

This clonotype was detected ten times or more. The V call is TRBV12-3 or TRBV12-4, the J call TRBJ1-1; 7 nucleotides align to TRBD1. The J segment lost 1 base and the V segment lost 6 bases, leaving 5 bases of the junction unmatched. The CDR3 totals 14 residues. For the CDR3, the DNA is TGTGCCAGCAGGCCAGGGGGTACGAACACTGAAGCTTTCTTT. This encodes CASRPGGTNTEAFF.

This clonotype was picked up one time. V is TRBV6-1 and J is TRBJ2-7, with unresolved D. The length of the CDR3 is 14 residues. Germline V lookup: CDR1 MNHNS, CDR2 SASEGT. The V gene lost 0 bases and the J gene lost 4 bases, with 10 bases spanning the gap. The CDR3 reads CASSEAPTGYEQYF. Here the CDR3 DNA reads TGTGCCAGCAGTGAAGCGCCAACTGGGTACGAGCAGTACTTC.

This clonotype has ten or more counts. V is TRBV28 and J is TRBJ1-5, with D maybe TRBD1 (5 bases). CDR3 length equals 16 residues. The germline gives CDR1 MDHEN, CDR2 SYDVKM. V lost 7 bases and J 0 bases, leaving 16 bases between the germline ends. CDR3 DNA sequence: TGTGCCAGCACCCTTGGGGGAAGGGTTAGCAATCAGCCCCAGCATTTT. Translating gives CASTLGGRVSNQPQHF.

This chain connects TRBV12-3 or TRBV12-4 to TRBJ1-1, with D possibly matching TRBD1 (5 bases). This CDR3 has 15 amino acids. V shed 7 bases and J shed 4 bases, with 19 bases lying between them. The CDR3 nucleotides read TGTGCCAGCATCCGTGGGGGGGGAGGTTCCACTGAAGCTTTCTTT. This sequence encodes CASIRGGGGSTEAFF.

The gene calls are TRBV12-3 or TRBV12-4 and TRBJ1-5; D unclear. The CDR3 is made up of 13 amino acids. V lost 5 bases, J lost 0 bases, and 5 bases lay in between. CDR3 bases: TGTGCCAGCAGTACACATAGCAATCAGCCCCAGCATTTT. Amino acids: CASSTHSNQPQHF.

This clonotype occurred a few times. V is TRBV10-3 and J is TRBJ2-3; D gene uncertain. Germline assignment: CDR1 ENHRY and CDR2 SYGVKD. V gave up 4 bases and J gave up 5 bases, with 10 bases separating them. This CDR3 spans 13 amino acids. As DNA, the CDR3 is TGTGCCATCAGTGCACCGAGAGTAGATACGCAGTATTTT. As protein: CAISAPRVDTQYF.

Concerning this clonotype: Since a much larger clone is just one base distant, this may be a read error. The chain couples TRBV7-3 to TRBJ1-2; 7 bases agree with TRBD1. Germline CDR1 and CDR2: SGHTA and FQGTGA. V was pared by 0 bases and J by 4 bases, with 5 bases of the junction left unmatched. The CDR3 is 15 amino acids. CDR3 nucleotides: TGTGCCAGCAGCTTAACACACGGGACAGTCTATGGCTACACCTTC. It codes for CASSLTHGTVYGYTF.

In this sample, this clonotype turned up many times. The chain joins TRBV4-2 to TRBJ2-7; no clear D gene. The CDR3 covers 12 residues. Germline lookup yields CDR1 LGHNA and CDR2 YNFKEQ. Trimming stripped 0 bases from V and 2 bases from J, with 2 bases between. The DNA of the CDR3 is TGTGCCAGCAGCCAAGATACCTACGAGCAGTACTTC. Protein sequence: CASSQDTYEQYF.

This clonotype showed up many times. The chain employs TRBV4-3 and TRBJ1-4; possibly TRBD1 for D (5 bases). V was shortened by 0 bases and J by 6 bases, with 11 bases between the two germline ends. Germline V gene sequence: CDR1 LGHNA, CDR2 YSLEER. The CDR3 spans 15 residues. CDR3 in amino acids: CASSQDGGTYEKLFF. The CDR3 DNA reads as TGCGCCAGCAGCCAAGATGGGGGGACTTATGAAAAACTGTTTTTT.

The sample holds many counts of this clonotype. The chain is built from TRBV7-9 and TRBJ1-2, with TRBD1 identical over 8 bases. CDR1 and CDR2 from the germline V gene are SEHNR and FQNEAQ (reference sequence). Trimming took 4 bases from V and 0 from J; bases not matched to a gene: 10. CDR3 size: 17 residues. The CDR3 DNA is TGTGCCAGCAGCTCAAAACAGGGGGACCACTCTAACTATGGCTACACCTTC. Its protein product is CASSSKQGDHSNYGYTF.

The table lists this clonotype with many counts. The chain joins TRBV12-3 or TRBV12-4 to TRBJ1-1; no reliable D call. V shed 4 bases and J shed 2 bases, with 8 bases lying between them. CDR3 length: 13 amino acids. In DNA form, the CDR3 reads TGTGCCAGCAGTTACGCACAAAACACTGAAGCTTTCTTT. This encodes CASSYAQNTEAFF.

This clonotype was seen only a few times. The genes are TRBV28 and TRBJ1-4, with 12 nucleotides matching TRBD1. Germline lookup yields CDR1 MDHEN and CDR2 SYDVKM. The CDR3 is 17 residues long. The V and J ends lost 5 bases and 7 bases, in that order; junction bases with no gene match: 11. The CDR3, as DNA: TGTGCCAGCAGTACCCCGGGACAGGGGGCGCGCAGTGAAAAACTGTTTTTT. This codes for CASSTPGQGARSEKLFF.

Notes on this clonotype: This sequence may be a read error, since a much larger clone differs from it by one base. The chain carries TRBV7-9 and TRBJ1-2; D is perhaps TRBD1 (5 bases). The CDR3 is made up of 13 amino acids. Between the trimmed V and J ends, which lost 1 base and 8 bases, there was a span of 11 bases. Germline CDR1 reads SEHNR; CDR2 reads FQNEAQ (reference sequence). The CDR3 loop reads CASSLGEGRGYTF. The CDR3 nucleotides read TGTGCCAGCAGCTTAGGTGAGGGGCGCGGCTACACCTTC. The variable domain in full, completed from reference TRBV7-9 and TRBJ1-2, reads DTGVSQNPRHKITKRGQNVTFRCDPISEHNRLYWYRQTLGQGPEFLTYFQNEAQLEKSRLLSDRFSAERPKGSFSTLEIQRTEQGDSAMYLCASSLGEGRGYTFGSGTRLTVV.

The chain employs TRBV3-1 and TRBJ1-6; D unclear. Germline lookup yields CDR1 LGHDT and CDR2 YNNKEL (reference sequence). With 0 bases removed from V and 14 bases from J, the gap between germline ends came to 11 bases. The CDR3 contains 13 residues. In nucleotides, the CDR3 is TGTGCCAGCAGCCAAGACGACGGTAGCACCCTCCACTTT. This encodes CASSQDDGSTLHF.